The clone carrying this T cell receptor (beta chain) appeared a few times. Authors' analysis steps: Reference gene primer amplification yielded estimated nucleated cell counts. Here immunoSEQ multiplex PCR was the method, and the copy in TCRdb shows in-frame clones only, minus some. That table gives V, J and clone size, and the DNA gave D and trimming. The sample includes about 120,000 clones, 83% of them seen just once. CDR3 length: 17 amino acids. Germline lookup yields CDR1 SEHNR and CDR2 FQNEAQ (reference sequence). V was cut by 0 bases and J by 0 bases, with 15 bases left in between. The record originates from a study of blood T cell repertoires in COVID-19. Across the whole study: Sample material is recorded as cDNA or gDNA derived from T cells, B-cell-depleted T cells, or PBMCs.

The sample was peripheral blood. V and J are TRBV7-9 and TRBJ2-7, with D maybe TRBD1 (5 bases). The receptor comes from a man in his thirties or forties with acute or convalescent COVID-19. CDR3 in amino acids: CASSLASWGRSSYEQYV. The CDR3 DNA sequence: TGTGCCAGCAGCTTAGCATCATGGGGCCGGTCCTCCTACGAGCAGTACGTC.